What follows are 5 T cell receptor beta chains derived from one specimen sequenced in a study of shared clonotypes between healthy human individuals. TCRdb's copy holds only in-frame clones and misses some; the assay was immunoSEQ multiplex PCR. The data contain hundreds of thousands of clones, approximately 96% of them singletons. In the naive CD8 group, cells lacked CD45RO and were positively selected for CCR7, so terminally differentiated effector memory CD45RA+ cells were left out. Sequencing was done on a sample of naive CD8+ T cells sorted from blood. These receptor sequences come from a woman in her 30s in good health.

The rearrangement links TRBV4-1 to TRBJ2-7, with 7 bases matching TRBD1. Trimming took 4 bases from V and 7 from J; bases not matched to a gene: 10. The CDR3 has 14 amino acids. CDR1 MGHRA and CDR2 YSYEKL come from the germline V gene. CDR3 loop: CASSPGHRGQEQYF. For the CDR3, the DNA is TGCGCCAGCAGCCCGGGACACCGGGGACAGGAGCAGTACTTC.

The rearrangement joins TRBV7-2 to TRBJ2-7; D unclear. The CDR3 has 15 residues. CDR1 is SGHTA, CDR2 FQGNSA, per germline. The ends were cut back, 1 base at V and 0 bases at J, with 10 bases in the middle. The CDR3 spells CASSLDLTVSYEQYF. The DNA for the CDR3 is TGTGCCAGCAGCTTAGACTTAACAGTCTCCTACGAGCAGTACTTC.

This chain joins TRBV14 and TRBJ2-1, with 10 nucleotides matching TRBD2. The junction had 8 bases not matched to a gene; V was cut back by 4 bases and J by 2 bases. CDR1 SGHDN and CDR2 FVKESK come from the germline V gene. The CDR3 contains 17 residues. For the CDR3, the DNA is TGTGCCAGCAGCCGAGTATATAGCGGGAGGACCTACAATGAGCAGTTCTTC. It translates to CASSRVYSGRTYNEQFF.

This chain connects TRBV13 to TRBJ1-2; D gene uncertain. V lost 4 bases, J lost 0 bases, and 15 bases lay in between. Germline values: CDR1 PRHDT, CDR2 FYEKMQ (reference sequence). CDR3 length: 16 amino acids. Written as DNA, the CDR3 is TGTGCCAGCAGCTCCAATAATATAAAGCCTAACTATGGCTACACCTTC. The encoded protein is CASSSNNIKPNYGYTF. Together with reference TRBV13 and TRBJ1-2, the CDR3 gives the full variable domain: AAGVIQSPRHLIKEKRETATLKCYPIPRHDTVYWYQQGPGQDPQFLISFYEKMQSDKGSIPDRFSAQQFSDYHSELNMSSLELGDSALYFCASSSNNIKPNYGYTFGSGTRLTVV.

This chain links TRBV28 with TRBJ2-1, with D unresolved. Germline V gene lookup returns CDR1 MDHEN and CDR2 SYDVKM. Trimming left V 2 bases short and J 7 bases short, with 9 bases between. The CDR3 runs 13 residues. The CDR3 region is CASSLATRNEQFF. The CDR3, as DNA: TGTGCCAGCAGTTTAGCTACAAGGAATGAGCAGTTCTTC.